Each of the 14 T cell receptor beta chains below was sequenced from the same sample in a study of blood T cells in healthy people across ages. Using a J-beta primer mix together with a sample-barcoded 5' primer, a second PCR was run for roughly 6 to 12 cycles. Each CDR3 protein is one row after TCRdb ran MiXCR on the 5' RACE reads. This table has about 2 million distinct CDR3 sequences, around half appearing once. The material sequenced was blood. The receptor set was obtained from a woman aged 35 to 49 in good health.

The chain joins TRBV12-3 or TRBV12-4 to TRBJ1-1, with 10 bases matching TRBD1. With V trimmed by 5 bases and J by 4 bases, 10 bases remained unmatched. The CDR3 contains 16 residues. In DNA form, the CDR3 reads TGTGCCAGCAGTCCAACGTTGGGACAGGGGTCCACTGAAGCTTTCTTT. Translating it yields CASSPTLGQGSTEAFF.

The gene calls are TRBV7-2 and TRBJ1-4; D gene ambiguous. Germline CDR1 is SGHTA and CDR2 is FQGNSA. The CDR3 length is 19 residues. V was pared by 1 base and J by 0 bases, with 18 bases between. In DNA form, the CDR3 reads TGTGCCAGCAGCTTAGACCCAAGGGTAGCCGGGGCAACTAATGAAAAACTGTTTTTT. This encodes CASSLDPRVAGATNEKLFF.

This clonotype was detected a few times. V is TRBV27 and J is TRBJ2-3, with D perhaps TRBD1 (5 bases). Germline V gene lookup returns CDR1 MNHEY and CDR2 SMNVEV (reference sequence). V was shortened by 3 bases and J by 2 bases, with 12 bases between the two germline ends. This CDR3 region has 15 residues. CDR3 DNA sequence: TGTGCCAGCAGTTTCCAACCAGGGTACACAGATACGCAGTATTTT. This sequence encodes CASSFQPGYTDTQYF.

The V call is TRBV10-3, the J call TRBJ1-2, with unresolved D. CDR3 size: 14 residues. Looked up from germline, CDR1 is ENHRY and CDR2 is SYGVKD. V gave up 6 bases and J gave up 5 bases, with 16 bases separating them. CDR3 protein: CAISGEGTNYGYTF. CDR3 sequence (DNA): TGTGCCATCAGCGGGGAGGGAACAAATTATGGCTACACCTTC.

The chain uses TRBV20-1 and TRBJ1-2; 10 bases align to TRBD1. This CDR3 spans 14 amino acids. The germline gives CDR1 DFQATT, CDR2 SNEGSKA (reference sequence). Trimming cost V 3 bases and J 6 bases; bases outside gene matches: 7. Written as DNA, the CDR3 is TGCAGTGCTAGCCGTAGGGGGACAGGGGATGGCTACACCTTC. It translates to CSASRRGTGDGYTF.

V usage is TRBV5-1 and J usage is TRBJ1-2; TRBD1 matches at 10 bases. Looked up from germline, CDR1 is SGHRS and CDR2 is YFSETQ. Trimming cost V 4 bases and J 4 bases; bases outside gene matches: 10. The CDR3 is 16 amino acids. The CDR3 bases are TGCGCCAGCAGCCCCGTCCAGGGACAGGGGCTCTATGGCTACACCTTC. Amino acids: CASSPVQGQGLYGYTF.

The chain employs TRBV5-6 and TRBJ1-4; 7 bases fit TRBD1. Per germline, CDR1 SGHDT and CDR2 YYEEEE. V dropped 2 bases and J dropped 8; count of bases not matched to a gene: 9. The CDR3 extends over 15 amino acids. The chain's CDR3 is CASSFGTAITEKLFF. CDR3 bases: TGTGCCAGCAGCTTCGGGACAGCAATTACCGAAAAACTGTTTTTT.

The gene calls are TRBV3-1 and TRBJ2-1; TRBD2 aligns across 12 bases. This CDR3 contains 16 residues. The germline V gene has CDR1 LGHDT and CDR2 YNNKEL (reference sequence). The ends lost 0 bases at V and 10 bases at J; junction bases unmatched: 7. This chain's CDR3 is CASSQERLAGGEEQFF. In DNA, the CDR3 is TGTGCCAGCAGCCAAGAGCGGCTAGCGGGGGGGGAAGAGCAGTTCTTC.

This clonotype has a handful of counts. The J gene is TRBJ2-3, the V gene TRBV7-4, with D maybe TRBD2 (7 bases). From germline, CDR1 is SGHVT and CDR2 SQSDAQ. The CDR3 consists of 17 residues. V was clipped by 4 bases and J by 3 bases, with 20 bases between them. CDR3 DNA sequence: TGTGCCAGCAGCTCCTACTGCGGAGGGGGAGGGACAGATACGCAGTATTTT. It encodes CASSSYCGGGGTDTQYF.

J is TRBJ2-3 and V is TRBV29-1; TRBD1 matches 9 bases. The CDR3 is 17 amino acids. Trimming removed 3 bases from V and 3 bases from J; junction bases left unmatched: 13. The germline gives CDR1 SQVTM, CDR2 ANQGSEA. As DNA, the CDR3 is TGCAGCGTTGACTGGACAGGGGCGTCCGTATGGACAGATACGCAGTATTTT. It codes for CSVDWTGASVWTDTQYF.

This clonotype appeared a few times. CDR3: CASSLGQRATTGWEQYF. The CDR3 DNA is TGTGCCAGCAGCTTAGGCCAACGGGCCACTACCGGCTGGGAGCAGTACTTC. V and J are TRBV13 and TRBJ2-7; D is unresolved. The CDR3 is 17 residues long. With 0 bases removed from V and 7 bases from J, the gap between germline ends came to 22 bases. CDR1 is PRHDT and CDR2 is FYEKMQ in the germline V gene (reference sequence).

The chain uses TRBV9 and TRBJ1-2; maybe TRBD1 (5 bases). The CDR3 is made up of 16 amino acids. V lost 3 bases and J lost 0, with 15 bases in between. In germline, CDR1 is SGDLS, CDR2 YYNGEE. The CDR3 DNA follows: TGTGCCAGCAGCGCCGCCCCGGGACGGTCTAACTATGGCTACACCTTC. This translates into CASSAAPGRSNYGYTF. Combining the CDR3 with reference TRBV9 and TRBJ1-2 gives the whole variable domain DSGVTQTPKHLITATGQRVTLRCSPRSGDLSVYWYQQSLDQGLQFLIQYYNGEERAKGNILERFSAQQFPDLHSELNLSSLELGDSALYFCASSAAPGRSNYGYTFGSGTRLTVV.

This clonotype was recorded only once. The chain recombines TRBV6-2 or TRBV6-3 with TRBJ1-1; a weak D match, TRBD1 (6 bases). Trimming stripped 5 bases from V and 2 bases from J, with 18 bases between. The germline V gene has CDR1 MNHEY and CDR2 SVGEGT. The CDR3 sequence is 16 residues long. CDR3 amino acids: CASSTRRGQGNTEAFF. The CDR3 DNA reads as TGTGCCAGCAGTACCCGTCGGGGGCAGGGTAACACTGAAGCTTTCTTT.

The CDR3 is CASSRPQHEQYF. CDR3 in DNA: TGTGCCAGCAGTCGTCCCCAACACGAGCAGTACTTC. The chain recombines TRBV27 with TRBJ2-7; D ambiguous. The germline V and J ends were trimmed by 5 bases and 5 bases, with 10 bases remaining between them. Looked up from germline, CDR1 is MNHEY and CDR2 is SMNVEV (reference sequence). The CDR3 runs 12 residues.